Below are 30 T cell receptor beta chains sequenced from a single sample in a study of blood T cells in healthy people across ages. The use of a sample-barcoded 5' primer and a J-beta primer mix characterized a second PCR of roughly 6 to 12 cycles. TCRdb re-analysed the 5' RACE reads in MiXCR, keeping a single row per CDR3 protein. The repertoire has approximately 960,000 distinct CDR3 sequences, under 35% of them found once; the top ten carry 9.5% to 13%. These data also formed part of another study, on T cells of mothers and their children.

The source material was blood. The source is a woman in her thirties or forties in good health.

The rearrangement uses TRBV4-1 and TRBJ2-3, with TRBD2 identical over 8 bases. CDR3 length: 16 amino acids. V trimming: 4 bases; J trimming: 2 bases; junction bases outside the gene matches: 8. Germline CDR1 reads MGHRA; CDR2 reads YSYEKL. The CDR3 is CASSLTSGSFTDTQYF. The CDR3 nucleotides are TGCGCCAGCAGCCTTACTAGCGGTTCGTTCACAGATACGCAGTATTTT.

This clonotype was counted only a few times. A single base separates this from a much larger clone, so it may be a read error. The J gene is TRBJ2-7, the V gene TRBV18; D is unclear. The CDR3 contains 12 residues. Germline loops: CDR1 KGHSH, CDR2 LQKENI. The CDR3 is CASSPEFYGQYF. CDR3 coding DNA: TGTGCCAGCTCACCCGAATTCTACGGGCAGTACTTC.

In regard to this clonotype: This may arise from a read error, as a much more abundant clone is one base away. The V call is TRBV7-2, the J call TRBJ2-4; TRBD2 aligns across 9 bases. Unmatched junction bases numbered 9, after V lost 6 bases and J lost 15 bases. The CDR3 runs to 12 residues. CDR1 is SGHTA and CDR2 is FQGNSA in the germline V gene. CDR3 amino acids: CASRRGGETPYF. Written as DNA, the CDR3 is TGTGCCAGCAGGCGGGGGGGAGAGACCCCGTACTTC.

Points on this clonotype: With a much larger clone just one base away, this may be a read error. This chain links TRBV7-2 with TRBJ2-7; 7 nucleotides line up with TRBD1. CDR1 SGHTA and CDR2 FQGNSA come from the germline V gene. The CDR3 spans 15 residues. The CDR3 nucleotides read TGTGCCGGCAGGGATCAGGCAGGGGGCTCCTACGAGCAGTACTTC. It codes for CAGRDQAGGSYEQYF.

The rearrangement links TRBV9 to TRBJ1-2; 10 bases are a match to TRBD1. V shed 0 bases, J shed 8 bases, and the junction held 10 bases outside the gene matches. The CDR3 sequence is 16 residues long. Germline loops: CDR1 SGDLS, CDR2 YYNGEE. CDR3 loop: CASSVGGDRGLEGYTF. CDR3 in DNA: TGTGCCAGCAGCGTAGGTGGAGACAGGGGGCTGGAAGGCTACACCTTC.

The table lists this clonotype with a few counts. V and J are TRBV20-1 and TRBJ1-2, with 8 bases lining up with TRBD1. The germline V gene encodes CDR1 DFQATT and CDR2 SNEGSKA (reference sequence). Unmatched junction bases numbered 3, after V lost 5 bases and J lost 1 base. The CDR3 consists of 13 residues. For the CDR3, the DNA is TGCAGTGCTGGACAGGGATATAACTATGGCTACACCTTC. Encoded protein: CSAGQGYNYGYTF.

A word on this clonotype: One junction end does not reproduce the germline sequence, and a read error may be involved. This chain links TRBV7-2 with TRBJ1-1; D perhaps matches TRBD1 (6 bases). The CDR3 loop spans 14 amino acids. The germline V gene has CDR1 SGHTA and CDR2 FQGNSA. The CDR3 DNA reads as TGTGCCAGCAGCTCGACAGGACCGAACATTGAAGCTTTCTTT. This gives the protein CASSSTGPNIEAFF.

This clonotype appeared a few times. One base away lies a much larger clone, so this may be a sequencing read error. CDR3 DNA sequence: TGTGCCAGCAGACAACGGACAGAGGCCCAACAAGAGACCCAGTACTTC. Encoded protein: CASRQRTEAQQETQYF. The chain joins TRBV28 to TRBJ2-5, with D perhaps matching TRBD1 (6 bases). CDR1 and CDR2 (germline): MDHEN, SYDVKM. Trimming stripped 6 bases from V and 2 bases from J, with 19 bases between. The CDR3 runs to 16 residues.

On this clonotype itself: At one end, the junction sequence differs from germline, possibly due to a read error. This rearrangement joins TRBV11-2 to TRBJ2-5; the match to TRBD2 covers 11 bases. Germline CDR1 SGHAT, CDR2 FQNNGV. The CDR3 runs to 16 residues. CDR3 in amino acids: CAGSSQTSGTNRTQYF. For the CDR3, the DNA is TGTGCCGGCAGCTCTCAGACTAGCGGGACTAACCGGACCCAGTACTTC.

CDR3 region: CAINRGLNSPLHF. The CDR3 nucleotides are TGTGCCATCAATCGGGGCCTCAATTCACCCCTCCACTTT. This chain connects TRBV10-3 to TRBJ1-6; a possible D gene is TRBD1 (5 bases). Germline CDR1 and CDR2: ENHRY and SYGVKD. The CDR3 contains 13 residues. V lost 7 bases, J lost 7 bases, and 11 bases lay in between.

This clonotype was counted only a few times. A read error may produce the germline difference seen at one junction end. The chain has TRBV3-1 and TRBJ2-1; 9 bases match TRBD1. Germline V gene lookup returns CDR1 LGHDT and CDR2 YNNKEL (reference sequence). This CDR3 contains 15 residues. The CDR3 region has the DNA TGTGTCAGCAGCCATCGAGACAGGGGGGACAATGAGCAGTTCTTC. It encodes CVSSHRDRGDNEQFF.

V and J are TRBV5-4 and TRBJ1-2; tentatively, D is TRBD1 (6 bases). The CDR3 covers 14 residues. Trimming cost V 6 bases and J 6 bases, with 18 bases left between them. Per the germline V gene, CDR1 is SGHNT and CDR2 is YYREEE (reference sequence). The CDR3 reads CASTPQGLVDGYTF. CDR3 nucleotide sequence: TGTGCCAGCACCCCACAGGGACTGGTAGATGGCTACACCTTC. Drawing the rest from reference TRBV5-4 and TRBJ1-2, the complete variable domain is ETGVTQSPTHLIKTRGQQVTLRCSSQSGHNTVSWYQQALGQGPQFIFQYYREEENGRGNFPPRFSGLQFPNYSSELNVNALELDDSALYLCASTPQGLVDGYTFGSGTRLTVV.

At least ten counts were recorded for this clonotype. The chain recombines TRBV4-1 with TRBJ2-5, with TRBD1 as a possible D gene (6 bases). V was shortened by 1 base and J by 5 bases, with 17 bases between the two germline ends. The CDR3 runs 16 residues. Germline values: CDR1 MGHRA, CDR2 YSYEKL. Here the CDR3 DNA reads TGCGCCAGCAGCCAAGGAGGACAGTTTATGACTGAGACCCAGTACTTC. Its translation is CASSQGGQFMTETQYF.

This clonotype was detected only a few times. The chain couples TRBV29-1 to TRBJ1-1; unclear D gene. Germline CDR1 reads SQVTM; CDR2 reads ANQGSEA. Trimming pared 4 bases from V and 5 bases from J, leaving 8 bases between. CDR3 length: 11 residues. CDR3 nucleotide sequence: TGCAGCGTTGGAATCATGACTGAAGCTTTCTTT. Translation gives CSVGIMTEAFF.

V is TRBV28 and J is TRBJ1-1; the D gene is possibly TRBD1 (5 bases). CDR1 is MDHEN, CDR2 SYDVKM, per germline. V was clipped by 5 bases and J by 4 bases, with 17 bases between them. CDR3 length equals 15 residues. CDR3 DNA sequence: TGTGCCAGCAGTAGATTGCAGGGAGCGGTCACTGAAGCTTTCTTT. Its protein product is CASSRLQGAVTEAFF.

CDR3 in DNA: TGCGCCAGCAGCTTGGCGGGCAGGGGTTGGTCAACCCTCCACTTT. This codes for CASSLAGRGWSTLHF. The chain recombines TRBV5-1 with TRBJ1-6, with D possibly being TRBD1 (6 bases). The CDR3 runs to 15 residues. Germline values: CDR1 SGHRS, CDR2 YFSETQ. The V gene lost 0 bases and the J gene lost 14 bases, with 18 bases spanning the gap.

This clonotype was detected only a few times. The chain carries TRBV6-6 and TRBJ2-7; 8 bases are shared with TRBD2. CDR3 size: 15 residues. V gave up 0 bases and J gave up 2 bases; unmatched junction bases: 3. Germline V lookup: CDR1 MNHNY, CDR2 SVGAGI (reference sequence). For the CDR3, the DNA is TGTGCCAGCAGTTACTCGGGACTAGGCCCCTACGAGCAGTACTTC. Encoded protein: CASSYSGLGPYEQYF.

The genes are TRBV5-1 and TRBJ2-5; 11 bases align to TRBD1. The tail of the sequence fits TRBJ2-1 better, so the J call may be wrong. The length of the CDR3 is 14 residues. From germline, CDR1 is SGHRS and CDR2 YFSETQ. CDR3 DNA sequence: TGCGCCAGCAGCTCCGGGACAGGGGGAGAGACCCAGTTCTTC. Its protein is CASSSGTGGETQFF.

This clonotype was counted only a few times. The chain is built from TRBV7-2 and TRBJ1-3; D not resolved. CDR3 size: 13 residues. Germline assignment: CDR1 SGHTA and CDR2 FQGNSA. The V and J ends lost 7 bases and 4 bases respectively, with 11 bases between them. The CDR3 nucleotides read TGTGCCAGCACCCAGACCGGGGGAAACACCATATATTTT. This codes for CASTQTGGNTIYF. The complete variable domain, with remaining parts taken from reference TRBV7-2 and TRBJ1-3, reads GAGVSQSPSNKVTEKGKDVELRCDPISGHTALYWYRQSLGQGLEFLIYFQGNSAPDKSGLPSDRFSAERTGGSVSTLTIQRTQQEDSAVYLCASTQTGGNTIYFGEGSWLTVV.

The chain links TRBV7-2 to TRBJ2-5; the match to TRBD2 covers 7 bases. V shed 1 base, J shed 7 bases, and the junction held 6 bases outside the gene matches. Germline-derived CDR1 and CDR2 are SGHTA and FQGNSA. This CDR3 has 14 amino acids. CDR3: CASSLDGREGTQYF. In DNA, the CDR3 is TGTGCCAGCAGCTTAGATGGCAGGGAGGGGACCCAGTACTTC.

Details on this clonotype: At one end the junction does not follow the germline gene, possibly because of a read error. CDR3 sequence reads: CVSNLNTGELFF. The DNA of the CDR3 is TGTGTCAGTAACTTAAACACCGGGGAGCTGTTTTTT. V gene TRBV19 combines with J gene TRBJ2-2; no reliable D call. The CDR3 covers 12 residues. Germline V gene sequence: CDR1 LNHDA, CDR2 SQIVND (reference sequence). Together with reference TRBV19 and TRBJ2-2, the CDR3 gives the full variable domain: DGGITQSPKYLFRKEGQNVTLSCEQNLNHDAMYWYRQDPGQGLRLIYYSQIVNDFQKGDIAEGYSVSREKKESFPLTVTSAQKNPTAFYLCVSNLNTGELFFGEGSRLTVL.

A word on this clonotype: At one of its ends the junction is not consistent with the germline gene, which may arise from a read error. This sequence joins TRBV12-3 or TRBV12-4 and TRBJ1-5, with a weak D call TRBD1 (6 bases). The CDR3 runs to 14 residues. Here the CDR3 DNA reads TGTGCCAGCAGAGATGACAGGACCAATCGGCCCCAGCATTTT. It codes for CASRDDRTNRPQHF.

At least ten counts were recorded for this clonotype. This chain connects TRBV7-8 to TRBJ2-4; D not resolved. Germline CDR1 and CDR2: SGHVS and FQNEAQ. V lost 0 bases to trimming and J lost 2 bases, with 5 bases between them. The CDR3 has 14 amino acids. The CDR3: CASSLAGTKNIQYF. The CDR3, as DNA: TGTGCCAGCAGCTTAGCTGGGACCAAAAACATTCAGTACTTC.

This clonotype has more than one count but fewer than ten. The chain links TRBV28 to TRBJ1-1; D gene uncertain. The V end lost 2 bases, the J end lost 6 bases, and 4 bases lay between the germline ends. This CDR3 is built from 11 residues. Germline lookup yields CDR1 MDHEN and CDR2 SYDVKM. CDR3: CASSLMAEAFF. Here the CDR3 DNA reads TGTGCCAGCAGTTTAATGGCTGAAGCTTTCTTT. The whole variable domain, remainder taken from reference TRBV28 and TRBJ1-1, is DVKVTQSSRYLVKRTGEKVFLECVQDMDHENMFWYRQDPGLGLRLIYFSYDVKMKEKGDIPEGYSVSREKKERFSLILESASTNQTSMYLCASSLMAEAFFGQGTRLTVV.

The rearrangement joins TRBV9 to TRBJ2-7; either TRBD1 or TRBD2 may fit D (5 bases each). V lost 6 bases and J lost 2, with 21 bases in between. From germline, CDR1 is SGDLS and CDR2 YYNGEE. The CDR3 sequence is 16 residues long. This chain's CDR3 is CASNLLRTGPTYEQYF. CDR3 nucleotide sequence: TGTGCCAGCAACCTCCTCAGGACGGGGCCGACCTACGAGCAGTACTTC.

The chain links TRBV29-1 to TRBJ1-6; D call uncertain. Trimming removed 5 bases from V and 0 bases from J, with 14 bases in between. Germline V CDR1 and CDR2: SQVTM, ANQGSEA. This CDR3 contains 16 residues. CDR3 DNA sequence: TGCAGCGTTCCGAAAGTGCCTAGCTCCTATAATTCACCCCTCCACTTT. This encodes CSVPKVPSSYNSPLHF.

This clonotype was counted only a few times. The chain combines TRBV28 with TRBJ1-4; D is uncertain. With 6 bases removed from V and 3 bases from J, the gap between germline ends came to 5 bases. Germline V gives CDR1 MDHEN, CDR2 SYDVKM. This CDR3 is built from 12 residues. The CDR3 region is CASRVPNEKLFF. The CDR3 DNA reads as TGTGCCAGCAGGGTTCCTAATGAAAAACTGTTTTTT.

This clonotype was seen a few times. The chain links TRBV28 to TRBJ1-2; D gene uncertain. This CDR3 comprises 10 residues. From germline, CDR1 is MDHEN and CDR2 SYDVKM. V lost 6 bases, J lost 8 bases, and 7 bases lay in between. CDR3 region: CASSGLGYTF. CDR3 coding DNA: TGTGCCAGCAGCGGGTTAGGCTACACCTTC.

The genes are TRBV5-1 and TRBJ2-2, with 7 bases lining up with TRBD2. The CDR3 has 15 residues. J lost 0 bases, V lost 5 bases, and 4 bases had no gene match. CDR1 and CDR2 (germline): SGHRS, YFSETQ. Here the CDR3 reads CASRRGGSNTGELFF. The CDR3 nucleotides are TGCGCCAGCAGACGCGGGGGATCGAACACCGGGGAGCTGTTTTTT.

This clonotype was observed many times. The chain employs TRBV11-2 and TRBJ2-5; TRBD1 matches at 7 bases. J gave up 2 bases and V 7 bases, and 4 bases lay outside the gene matches. Germline CDR1 SGHAT, CDR2 FQNNGV. This CDR3 has 13 amino acids. CDR3 protein: CASNQGVQETQYF. In DNA form, the CDR3 reads TGTGCCAGCAACCAGGGGGTTCAAGAGACCCAGTACTTC. Full variable domain (outside the CDR3, taken from reference TRBV11-2 and TRBJ2-5): EAGVAQSPRYKIIEKRQSVAFWCNPISGHATLYWYQQILGQGPKLLIQFQNNGVVDDSQLPKDRFSAERLKGVDSTLKIQPAKLEDSAVYLCASNQGVQETQYFGPGTRLLVL.